Sequencing of this TCR beta chain was carried out in a study of shared clonotypes between healthy human individuals (dated by TCRdb to 2020 to 2022). Regarding the research as a whole: Three men and a couple of women, aged 18 to 49 years, made up the cohort. For each donor, CD4 naive and CD4 memory were each given three plates, CD8 naive was given two plates, and CD8 memory was given one plate. To estimate repertoire size and how much clonotype sharing occurs between individuals, the study deeply sequenced the blood TCR repertoires of several healthy adults. To increase sequencing depth and limit assay-specific biases, TCR repertoire library preparation and sequencing were carried out by different laboratories using diverse techniques. Leukapheresis yielded between about 0.8 and 9.5 billion PBMCs per donor.

What the work shows at the level of the full study, not this receptor alone: Even with the large sequencing depth, rarefaction of the sorted-subset datasets indicated that sequencing was incomplete. Estimated clonotype richness was generally larger for naive than for memory subsets. Pairwise subsampling led to the expectation that sequencing depth would affect the degree of clonotype sharing among donors. Higher generation probabilities were observed for clonotypes shared by all four sorted-subset donors than for non-shared clonotypes. Because the study included only a small number of donors, the genetic and exposure-history diversity represented was limited. Sampling was restricted to blood, and TCR repertoires in tissue are likely to differ from TCR repertoires in blood. Across four donors, approximately 5% of naive CD4, 3.5% of naive CD8, about 2.3% of memory CD4, and 0.4% to 0.45% of memory CD8 clonotypes were shared.

Using the deep immunoSEQ assay, TCR CDR3 regions were amplified from genomic DNA by multiplex PCR. Extracted genomic DNA from each cell subset was spread evenly across all wells of several immunoSEQ 96-well plates, with each plate serving as a replicate. Each replicate PCR for sorted subsets received around 200 ng genomic DNA, equal to some 32,000 T cell genomes. Purified libraries were measured with a Qubit 3.0 fluorometer, size-checked on a Bioanalyzer 2100, and measured again with the KAPA Library Quantification kit. A separate single-read 150-cycle Illumina NextSeq 550 flow cell was used to sequence each immunoSEQ 96-well plate. The study's own analysis went as follows. Because the immunoSEQ output held only junctional sequences and lacked quality scores, the filtering could not match the filtering applied to full-length reads. Sequences were annotated with PyIR, a Python wrapper for IgBLAST v1.9, and V/J genes and CDR3 were assigned using IMGT germline references. Reads were removed for weak V/J assignments (E-value above 1e-6), missing CDR3, stop codons, out-of-frame junctions, or ambiguous translated residues. V3J clonotypes were defined by identical inferred V gene, J gene, and CDR3 amino acid sequence. To compute the percentage overlap between repertoires, the number of shared unique clonotypes was divided by the size of the smaller repertoire. Richness of each repertoire was evaluated using RTK rarefaction, the Chao1 estimator, and Recon v2.1 estimates of unobserved clonotypes. OLGA was used to compute generation probabilities for all TCRbeta clonotypes that the gDNA method yielded from a handful of donors. The table comes from immuneACCESS by way of TCRdb, which keeps in-frame sequences with V and J called. Part of the clones is missing from these tables; in studies checked, under half for an unresolved V gene and the rest for unknown reasons. That table furnishes V, J and clone size, whereas the DNA furnished D and trimming. Here the sample has millions of clones; approximately 94% occur a single time. The biggest ten clones account for 0.9% to 1.3% of the sample.

CD8 naive samples were CD45RO-negative cells positively selected for CCR7, giving a CD45RA+CCR7+ population that excluded TemRA cells. Healthy HIV-negative adults with no recently reported acute infections or vaccinations were included as donors. Every donor was a Caucasian adult living in Nashville, Tennessee, USA. Blood was collected by leukapheresis, and PBMCs were isolated by Ficoll-Histopaque density gradient centrifugation and then cryopreserved in liquid nitrogen vapor phase. Purity and quantity of every magnetically sorted T cell population were checked by analytical flow cytometry. Each sorted fraction had its genomic DNA isolated and then quantified by UV absorbance on a Nanodrop 2000c. A remark on this clone: No antigen is known for it. No much larger clonotype is one base removed from it; base qualities were not supplied.

The clonotype originates from a man aged 18 to 35 in good health. Specimen: naive CD8+ T cells sorted from blood. The intended sense of this specimen's cell subset or site label: CD45RA+CCR7+.

The CDR3: CASSLRDGFTDTQYF. In nucleotides, the sequence is TGTGCCAGCAGCTTAAGGGACGGGTTCACAGATACGCAGTATTTT. The rearranged chain carries TRBV7-2 and TRBJ2-3, with the D call perhaps TRBD1 or TRBD2, as 5 bases match in each case. Trimming takes 2 bases from V and 2 bases from J, and the germline ends sit 11 bases apart. There are 15 amino acids in the CDR3, from cysteine to phenylalanine inclusive. Of the read, only the CDR3 DNA is kept; its 45 bases are in frame from base 1. The germline V gene gives CDR1 as SGHTA and CDR2 as FQGNSA.